The 23 T cell receptor beta chains listed next were all sequenced from one sample in a study of T-cell reconstitution after alpha-beta-depleted transplantation in children. Unique molecular identifiers were incorporated during preparation of the TCRbeta library. In TCRdb, the PCR reads were re-called with MiXCR into one record per CDR3 protein. The data contain some 350,000 distinct CDR3 sequences, 10% to 13% of them singletons. The input for sequencing was PBMCs from the stem cell graft donor, taken from the stem cell graft. The receptors were sampled from a human donor who donated a stem cell graft to a child with acute lymphoblastic leukemia.

This clonotype has more than one count but fewer than ten. The chain couples TRBV7-9 to TRBJ2-2; D is undetermined. The CDR3 consists of 12 residues. V was pared by 7 bases and J by 4 bases, with 7 bases between. Germline CDR1 and CDR2: SEHNR and FQNEAQ (reference sequence). The CDR3 spells CASTTTTGELFF. In nucleotides, the CDR3 is TGTGCCAGCACCACCACCACCGGGGAGCTGTTTTTT.

The V and J genes are TRBV7-3 and TRBJ2-1, with D hard to call. Germline values: CDR1 SGHTA, CDR2 FQGTGA. The ends were cut back, 5 bases at V and 5 bases at J, with 13 bases in the middle. The CDR3 contains 14 residues. The DNA of the CDR3 is TGTGCCAGCAGCCCCCGTCCGCACGACAATGAGCAGTTCTTC. This gives the protein CASSPRPHDNEQFF.

The genes are TRBV3-1 and TRBJ2-1; 14 nucleotides match TRBD2. The germline V gene encodes CDR1 LGHDT and CDR2 YNNKEL (reference sequence). The CDR3 sequence is 15 residues long. V was pared by 8 bases and J by 9 bases, with 9 bases of the junction left unmatched. The CDR3 region is CASQGLAGVGSEQFF. The CDR3 region has the DNA TGTGCCAGCCAGGGACTAGCGGGAGTAGGAAGTGAGCAGTTCTTC.

This clonotype was seen only a few times. This rearrangement joins TRBV5-1 to TRBJ2-2; 11 nucleotides line up with TRBD2. This CDR3 is 17 amino acids long. V shed 1 base and J 4 bases; nucleotides not matched to a gene: 6. Germline V gives CDR1 SGHRS, CDR2 YFSETQ. As DNA, the CDR3 is TGCGCCAGCAGCTTGTGGTCGGGACTAGCGGTCACCGGGGAGCTGTTTTTT. Translating gives CASSLWSGLAVTGELFF.

This clonotype was seen only a few times. The rearrangement joins TRBV5-1 to TRBJ1-5; D uncertain. The CDR3 runs to 15 residues. Per the germline V gene, CDR1 is SGHRS and CDR2 is YFSETQ. Trimming pared 1 base from V and 0 bases from J, leaving 8 bases between. The CDR3 spells CASSLFRDSNQPQHF. The CDR3 DNA reads TGCGCCAGCAGCTTGTTTAGGGATAGCAATCAGCCCCAGCATTTT.

The V call is TRBV27, the J call TRBJ1-2; D is undetermined. Germline values: CDR1 MNHEY, CDR2 SMNVEV (reference sequence). The CDR3 sequence is 13 residues long. With 3 bases removed from V and 5 bases from J, the gap between germline ends came to 10 bases. The CDR3 nucleotides are TGTGCCAGCAGTTTGGACGGTGTGTATGGCTACACCTTC. Translated, it gives CASSLDGVYGYTF.

Ten or more counts support this clonotype. DNA of the CDR3: TGTGCCAGCAGCTTAGTGGAGGGACTAGCGGGAATGGATGAGCAGTTCTTC. As protein: CASSLVEGLAGMDEQFF. The rearrangement links TRBV7-2 to TRBJ2-1; 13 bases map to TRBD2. The CDR3 length is 17 residues. V was pared by 1 base and J by 8 bases, with 8 bases of the junction left unmatched. CDR1 is SGHTA, CDR2 FQGNSA, per germline.

This clonotype turned up a few times. This CDR3 is CSVGDREYGYF. The CDR3 DNA follows: TGCAGCGTTGGGGACCGGGAGTACGGGTACTTC. V usage is TRBV29-1 and J usage is TRBJ2-4; perhaps TRBD2 as D (6 bases). CDR1 and CDR2 (germline): SQVTM, ANQGSEA. This CDR3 has 11 amino acids. Trimming shortened V by 4 bases and J by 15 bases, and 16 bases separated the two germline ends.

V is TRBV29-1 and J is TRBJ2-5, with 9 positions matching TRBD1. This CDR3 spans 16 amino acids. The V and J ends lost 0 bases and 4 bases, in that order; junction bases with no gene match: 9. Germline V gene sequence: CDR1 SQVTM, CDR2 ANQGSEA. CDR3 loop: CSVEDWRQGEGETQYF. CDR3 bases: TGCAGCGTTGAAGATTGGCGACAGGGGGAAGGAGAGACCCAGTACTTC.

This clonotype was found many times. The V and J genes are TRBV10-3 and TRBJ2-3; D unresolved. V lost 4 bases, J lost 4 bases, and 9 bases lay in between. This CDR3 contains 13 residues. Germline V gene lookup returns CDR1 ENHRY and CDR2 SYGVKD. DNA of the CDR3: TGTGCCATCAGTGTGTTGCCCGCAGATACGCAGTATTTT. Protein: CAISVLPADTQYF.

This clonotype came up a few times. V and J are TRBV7-9 and TRBJ2-5; 11 bases line up with TRBD2. The CDR3 runs 17 residues. CDR1 is SEHNR and CDR2 is FQNEAQ in the germline V gene (reference sequence). V shed 5 bases and J 0 bases; nucleotides not matched to a gene: 8. The CDR3 here is CASSIGTSGTYQETQYF. CDR3 DNA sequence: TGTGCCAGCAGCATAGGGACTAGCGGAACGTACCAAGAGACCCAGTACTTC. Together with reference TRBV7-9 and TRBJ2-5, the CDR3 gives the full variable domain: DTGVSQNPRHKITKRGQNVTFRCDPISEHNRLYWYRQTLGQGPEFLTYFQNEAQLEKSRLLSDRFSAERPKGSFSTLEIQRTEQGDSAMYLCASSIGTSGTYQETQYFGPGTRLLVL.

At least ten counts were recorded for this clonotype. The chain is built from TRBV5-1 and TRBJ1-1; D gene unclear. The CDR3 runs 13 residues. The ends were cut back, 4 bases at V and 5 bases at J, with 12 bases in the middle. CDR1 SGHRS and CDR2 YFSETQ come from the germline V gene. CDR3 nucleotide sequence: TGCGCCAGCAGCCGGGCCTCGGGGACTGAAGCTTTCTTT. It is translated as CASSRASGTEAFF.

This rearrangement joins TRBV7-9 to TRBJ1-5, with D perhaps TRBD1 (5 bases). Germline-derived CDR1 and CDR2 are SEHNR and FQNEAQ (reference sequence). Trimming cost V 1 base and J 0 bases, with 7 bases left between them. This CDR3 is 15 amino acids long. The CDR3 sequence: CASSLGDGSNQPQHF. Written as DNA, the CDR3 is TGTGCCAGCAGCTTAGGGGACGGTAGCAATCAGCCCCAGCATTTT.

This chain connects TRBV6-5 to TRBJ2-7; 9 positions match TRBD1. CDR3 size: 15 residues. CDR1 is MNHEY, CDR2 SVGAGI, per germline. Germline trimming cut 1 base from V and 7 bases from J; bases unmatched to any gene: 8. The CDR3 DNA reads TGTGCCAGCAGTTACTTCGGGACAGGGTCGGGGGAGCAGTACTTC. This sequence encodes CASSYFGTGSGEQYF.

The chain carries TRBV19 and TRBJ1-4; no firm D call. V was clipped by 5 bases and J by 5 bases, with 24 bases between them. CDR1 LNHDA and CDR2 SQIVND come from the germline V gene (reference sequence). CDR3 length: 18 residues. The CDR3 loop is CASSPRPAGVRNNEKLFF. The CDR3 DNA reads TGTGCCAGTAGTCCACGTCCCGCCGGGGTGAGAAACAATGAAAAACTGTTTTTT. The full variable domain, completed using reference TRBV19 and TRBJ1-4, is DGGITQSPKYLFRKEGQNVTLSCEQNLNHDAMYWYRQDPGQGLRLIYYSQIVNDFQKGDIAEGYSVSREKKESFPLTVTSAQKNPTAFYLCASSPRPAGVRNNEKLFFGSGTQLSVL.

This clonotype was seen only a few times. The chain carries TRBV7-8 and TRBJ2-5; maybe TRBD1 (7 bases). The CDR3 covers 12 residues. V shed 8 bases and J shed 2 bases, with 9 bases lying between them. Germline V gene data show CDR1 as SGHVS and CDR2 as FQNEAQ. In DNA, the CDR3 is TGTGCCAGCCAGGGGGGTCAAGAGACCCAGTACTTC. Its protein product is CASQGGQETQYF.

This rearrangement joins TRBV15 to TRBJ2-1; 10 bases are a match to TRBD2. The CDR3 spans 16 residues. CDR1 is LNHNV and CDR2 is YYDKDF in the germline V gene (reference sequence). After removal of 3 bases from V and 7 bases from J, the junction contained 9 bases not matched to a gene. The CDR3: CATSSPAGGPGNEQFF. The CDR3 DNA reads TGTGCCACCAGCAGCCCAGCGGGAGGGCCGGGAAATGAGCAGTTCTTC. Based on the CDR3 plus reference TRBV15 and TRBJ2-1, the full variable domain is DAMVIQNPRYQVTQFGKPVTLSCSQTLNHNVMYWYQQKSSQAPKLLFHYYDKDFNNEADTPDNFQSRRPNTSFCFLDIRSPGLGDTAMYLCATSSPAGGPGNEQFFGPGTRLTVL.

The V and J genes are TRBV30 and TRBJ2-5; 12 bases agree with TRBD1. The V gene's germline CDR1 is GTSNPN and CDR2 SVGIG (reference sequence). The CDR3 has 16 amino acids. J lost 3 bases, V lost 8 bases, and 13 bases had no gene match. The CDR3 bases are TGTGCCACCCAAGCCGGGACAGGGGGCTGGGAAGAGACCCAGTACTTC. This sequence encodes CATQAGTGGWEETQYF.

This CDR3 reads CASNLVGSNQPQHF. As DNA, the CDR3 is TGTGCCAGCAACCTAGTGGGTAGCAATCAGCCCCAGCATTTT. The rearrangement uses TRBV12-3 or TRBV12-4 and TRBJ1-5, with unresolved D. The CDR3 extends over 14 amino acids. Trimming stripped 7 bases from V and 0 bases from J, with 10 bases between.

The CDR3 region is CAISESGTGSRETQYF. The CDR3 DNA is TGTGCCATCAGTGAGTCGGGGACAGGGTCGAGGGAGACCCAGTACTTC. This chain joins TRBV10-3 and TRBJ2-5; 9 nucleotides agree with TRBD1. The CDR3 consists of 16 residues. Germline V gene lookup returns CDR1 ENHRY and CDR2 SYGVKD. Trimming at V came to 0 bases and at J to 5 bases, leaving 7 bases not matched to a gene.

This clonotype was observed at least ten times. The rearrangement uses TRBV7-9 and TRBJ2-2; D tentatively fits TRBD1 or TRBD2 (5 bases each). The V end was cut by 5 bases, the J end by 2 bases, with 15 bases between. Germline CDR1 is SEHNR and CDR2 is FQNEAQ (reference sequence). The CDR3 covers 16 residues. The CDR3, as DNA: TGTGCCAGCAGCCCCACCGGGACGGGAAACACCGGGGAGCTGTTTTTT. This sequence encodes CASSPTGTGNTGELFF.

V usage is TRBV7-3 and J usage is TRBJ2-2; TRBD2 might be the D (6 bases). Trimming stripped 5 bases from V and 0 bases from J, with 13 bases between. CDR1 and CDR2 (germline): SGHTA, FQGTGA. CDR3 size: 16 residues. CDR3 amino acids: CASSQSGGTNTGELFF. Here the CDR3 DNA reads TGTGCCAGCAGCCAGTCTGGGGGGACGAACACCGGGGAGCTGTTTTTT.

Only a few counts were recorded for this clonotype. V usage is TRBV5-1 and J usage is TRBJ1-1, with D possibly being TRBD1 (5 bases). The V and J ends lost 4 bases and 1 base respectively, with 8 bases between them. In germline, CDR1 is SGHRS, CDR2 YFSETQ. The length of the CDR3 is 13 residues. The CDR3 nucleotides read TGCGCCAGCAGCGAGGACACGAACACTGAAGCTTTCTTT. Translated, it gives CASSEDTNTEAFF. Supplemented by reference TRBV5-1 and TRBJ1-1, the full variable domain reads KAGVTQTPRYLIKTRGQQVTLSCSPISGHRSVSWYQQTPGQGLQFLFEYFSETQRNKGNFPGRFSGRQFSNSRSEMNVSTLELGDSALYLCASSEDTNTEAFFGQGTRLTVV.